The entry below describes one T cell receptor (beta chain). This clonotype was seen many times. Its antigen remains unidentified. No much larger clonotype is one base removed from it; base qualities were not supplied. This entry belongs to a study of T cells in Graves' hyperthyroidism and ophthalmopathy (dated by TCRdb to between 2018 and 2021). About the investigation overall: Peripheral blood was collected at initial diagnosis, before any treatment. Thyroid tissue and blood T-cell repertoires from six Graves' hyperthyroidism patients were also compared in the study. Once sampling was done, hyperthyroidism patients were given methimazole at a starting dose of 30 mg daily, whereas ophthalmopathy patients were given high-dose intravenous methylprednisolone. The roughly 91 discovery patients were randomly divided into training and test sets at a 7:3 ratio. To identify TCR V-J signatures that set the groups apart, the researchers used a discovery cohort of 90 to 100 patients, made up of 43 with Graves' ophthalmopathy and 57 with stable Graves' hyperthyroidism. According to the paper, TCR Vbeta CDR3 sequencing was carried out on 135 peripheral blood samples, which came from approximately 43 ophthalmopathy, around 74 hyperthyroidism and roughly 17 progressor patients. An independent validation cohort of fewer than 20 hyperthyroidism patients and approximately 17 patients who later progressed to ophthalmopathy tested prospective prediction of ophthalmopathy.

Stable Graves' hyperthyroidism was defined as no progression to ophthalmopathy during 18 months of follow-up. Hyperthyroidism patients were aged 18 to 65 years and newly diagnosed, with disease duration of less than 2 months. Any patient with an uncontrolled infection, another autoimmune disease, pregnancy or lactation was excluded. Diagnoses relied on clinical symptoms, serum thyroxine and TRAb, thyroid ultrasound and orbital computed tomography. PBMCs were isolated from 10 ml of fresh peripheral blood by Ficoll-Paque density gradient centrifugation. Total RNA was extracted using Trizol reagent, and RNA quality was assessed on an Agilent 2100 Bioanalyzer. Amplification of TCR beta CDR3 regions was carried out from RNA transcripts. The TCR CDR3 was subjected to a first round of RT-PCR using the HTBI primer set and the Qiagen OneStep RT-PCR kit. Libraries were constructed in a second round of multiplex PCR, after which size selection and purification were performed. Libraries were sequenced paired-end with 100 bp reads on an Illumina HiSeq2000. Per the authors' processing: SOAPnuke was used to process the raw data, removing reads that contained adapters or uncalled bases, had a mean Phred below 15, or lacked an exact match to the constant primer or identifier. High-quality paired reads were merged using COPE v1.2.5, and each unique nucleotide sequence was defined as a clonotype. Clonotypes were aligned to IMGT TRBV, TRBD and TRBJ reference segments using MiTCR v1.1. The analysis included only V-J combinations with a frequency above 0.0001, which together covered more than 99% of the repertoires. A TCS score was defined as the ratio of F50 (clonal expansion) to E x V (chaos), with BLOSUM62-based TCRdist applied between CDR3 peptides within each V-J. Welch's t-statistics and random forest reduced approximately 520 V-J features to around 14, which were used in a naive Bayes classifier (R e1071). TCRdb cleaned the public reads at Q25 with fastp, built clones with MiXCR and kept in-frame beta chains. For every CDR3 protein sequence, its rows merge into one entry that carries the most common genes and DNA. TCRdb, not the original authors, processed these V and J calls. For this sample there are around 690,000 distinct CDR3 sequences; roughly 17% appear just once. The ten biggest clones cover around 15% of the sample.

For CDR1 and CDR2, the germline V gene lists MDHEN and SYDVKM. There are 14 amino acids in the CDR3, from cysteine to phenylalanine inclusive. Kept here is only the CDR3 DNA, which spans 42 bases and is read in frame from base 1. V and J lose 1 base and 10 bases, and a span of 14 bases separates them. General conclusions and limits of the study: In validation, the model predicted progression to ophthalmopathy a median of approximately 6.6 months before onset, with over 60% sensitivity and around 76% specificity. In cross-validation, a model built on a 13 V-J signature told ophthalmopathy apart from stable hyperthyroidism with just under 90% sensitivity and 81% to 82% specificity, and in testing the same model reached 80%/75%. Most expanded thyroid clonotypes (frequency above 0.001) were also found in blood, which suggests that blood repertoires may mirror thyroid immune responses. No statistical method was used to fix the sample size in advance, and group allocation was not hidden from the investigators.

This TCR came from a man in his fifties with Graves' hyperthyroidism. The sequencing input was blood. The rearrangement combines TRBV28 with TRBJ2-1; the D gene cannot be named for sure. The CDR3 in this case is CASSLYLGATEQFF. The nucleotide sequence reads TGTGCCAGCAGTTTATATTTGGGCGCAACCGAGCAGTTCTTC.